This TCR beta chain appears in the sequencing data of a study of blood T cells in healthy people across ages. The CDR3 has 15 residues. CDR1 and CDR2 from the germline V gene are ENHRY and SYGVKD. The authors ran a second PCR of roughly 6 to 12 cycles using a sample-barcoded 5' primer and a J-beta primer mix. Via MiXCR, TCRdb re-called the 5' RACE reads, giving one row per CDR3 protein. Of 1.8 million or so distinct CDR3 sequences listed, 30% to 40% are singletons. Details on this clonotype: A junction end diverges from the germline sequence, so it may reflect a read error.

Sequencing was performed on blood. The TCR originated in a human donor in good health. The gene calls are TRBV10-3 and TRBJ2-7, with D possibly being TRBD1 (6 bases). The CDR3 spells CTISEADRTSYEQYF. DNA for the CDR3: TGTACCATCAGTGAGGCCGACAGGACATCCTACGAGCAGTACTTC.